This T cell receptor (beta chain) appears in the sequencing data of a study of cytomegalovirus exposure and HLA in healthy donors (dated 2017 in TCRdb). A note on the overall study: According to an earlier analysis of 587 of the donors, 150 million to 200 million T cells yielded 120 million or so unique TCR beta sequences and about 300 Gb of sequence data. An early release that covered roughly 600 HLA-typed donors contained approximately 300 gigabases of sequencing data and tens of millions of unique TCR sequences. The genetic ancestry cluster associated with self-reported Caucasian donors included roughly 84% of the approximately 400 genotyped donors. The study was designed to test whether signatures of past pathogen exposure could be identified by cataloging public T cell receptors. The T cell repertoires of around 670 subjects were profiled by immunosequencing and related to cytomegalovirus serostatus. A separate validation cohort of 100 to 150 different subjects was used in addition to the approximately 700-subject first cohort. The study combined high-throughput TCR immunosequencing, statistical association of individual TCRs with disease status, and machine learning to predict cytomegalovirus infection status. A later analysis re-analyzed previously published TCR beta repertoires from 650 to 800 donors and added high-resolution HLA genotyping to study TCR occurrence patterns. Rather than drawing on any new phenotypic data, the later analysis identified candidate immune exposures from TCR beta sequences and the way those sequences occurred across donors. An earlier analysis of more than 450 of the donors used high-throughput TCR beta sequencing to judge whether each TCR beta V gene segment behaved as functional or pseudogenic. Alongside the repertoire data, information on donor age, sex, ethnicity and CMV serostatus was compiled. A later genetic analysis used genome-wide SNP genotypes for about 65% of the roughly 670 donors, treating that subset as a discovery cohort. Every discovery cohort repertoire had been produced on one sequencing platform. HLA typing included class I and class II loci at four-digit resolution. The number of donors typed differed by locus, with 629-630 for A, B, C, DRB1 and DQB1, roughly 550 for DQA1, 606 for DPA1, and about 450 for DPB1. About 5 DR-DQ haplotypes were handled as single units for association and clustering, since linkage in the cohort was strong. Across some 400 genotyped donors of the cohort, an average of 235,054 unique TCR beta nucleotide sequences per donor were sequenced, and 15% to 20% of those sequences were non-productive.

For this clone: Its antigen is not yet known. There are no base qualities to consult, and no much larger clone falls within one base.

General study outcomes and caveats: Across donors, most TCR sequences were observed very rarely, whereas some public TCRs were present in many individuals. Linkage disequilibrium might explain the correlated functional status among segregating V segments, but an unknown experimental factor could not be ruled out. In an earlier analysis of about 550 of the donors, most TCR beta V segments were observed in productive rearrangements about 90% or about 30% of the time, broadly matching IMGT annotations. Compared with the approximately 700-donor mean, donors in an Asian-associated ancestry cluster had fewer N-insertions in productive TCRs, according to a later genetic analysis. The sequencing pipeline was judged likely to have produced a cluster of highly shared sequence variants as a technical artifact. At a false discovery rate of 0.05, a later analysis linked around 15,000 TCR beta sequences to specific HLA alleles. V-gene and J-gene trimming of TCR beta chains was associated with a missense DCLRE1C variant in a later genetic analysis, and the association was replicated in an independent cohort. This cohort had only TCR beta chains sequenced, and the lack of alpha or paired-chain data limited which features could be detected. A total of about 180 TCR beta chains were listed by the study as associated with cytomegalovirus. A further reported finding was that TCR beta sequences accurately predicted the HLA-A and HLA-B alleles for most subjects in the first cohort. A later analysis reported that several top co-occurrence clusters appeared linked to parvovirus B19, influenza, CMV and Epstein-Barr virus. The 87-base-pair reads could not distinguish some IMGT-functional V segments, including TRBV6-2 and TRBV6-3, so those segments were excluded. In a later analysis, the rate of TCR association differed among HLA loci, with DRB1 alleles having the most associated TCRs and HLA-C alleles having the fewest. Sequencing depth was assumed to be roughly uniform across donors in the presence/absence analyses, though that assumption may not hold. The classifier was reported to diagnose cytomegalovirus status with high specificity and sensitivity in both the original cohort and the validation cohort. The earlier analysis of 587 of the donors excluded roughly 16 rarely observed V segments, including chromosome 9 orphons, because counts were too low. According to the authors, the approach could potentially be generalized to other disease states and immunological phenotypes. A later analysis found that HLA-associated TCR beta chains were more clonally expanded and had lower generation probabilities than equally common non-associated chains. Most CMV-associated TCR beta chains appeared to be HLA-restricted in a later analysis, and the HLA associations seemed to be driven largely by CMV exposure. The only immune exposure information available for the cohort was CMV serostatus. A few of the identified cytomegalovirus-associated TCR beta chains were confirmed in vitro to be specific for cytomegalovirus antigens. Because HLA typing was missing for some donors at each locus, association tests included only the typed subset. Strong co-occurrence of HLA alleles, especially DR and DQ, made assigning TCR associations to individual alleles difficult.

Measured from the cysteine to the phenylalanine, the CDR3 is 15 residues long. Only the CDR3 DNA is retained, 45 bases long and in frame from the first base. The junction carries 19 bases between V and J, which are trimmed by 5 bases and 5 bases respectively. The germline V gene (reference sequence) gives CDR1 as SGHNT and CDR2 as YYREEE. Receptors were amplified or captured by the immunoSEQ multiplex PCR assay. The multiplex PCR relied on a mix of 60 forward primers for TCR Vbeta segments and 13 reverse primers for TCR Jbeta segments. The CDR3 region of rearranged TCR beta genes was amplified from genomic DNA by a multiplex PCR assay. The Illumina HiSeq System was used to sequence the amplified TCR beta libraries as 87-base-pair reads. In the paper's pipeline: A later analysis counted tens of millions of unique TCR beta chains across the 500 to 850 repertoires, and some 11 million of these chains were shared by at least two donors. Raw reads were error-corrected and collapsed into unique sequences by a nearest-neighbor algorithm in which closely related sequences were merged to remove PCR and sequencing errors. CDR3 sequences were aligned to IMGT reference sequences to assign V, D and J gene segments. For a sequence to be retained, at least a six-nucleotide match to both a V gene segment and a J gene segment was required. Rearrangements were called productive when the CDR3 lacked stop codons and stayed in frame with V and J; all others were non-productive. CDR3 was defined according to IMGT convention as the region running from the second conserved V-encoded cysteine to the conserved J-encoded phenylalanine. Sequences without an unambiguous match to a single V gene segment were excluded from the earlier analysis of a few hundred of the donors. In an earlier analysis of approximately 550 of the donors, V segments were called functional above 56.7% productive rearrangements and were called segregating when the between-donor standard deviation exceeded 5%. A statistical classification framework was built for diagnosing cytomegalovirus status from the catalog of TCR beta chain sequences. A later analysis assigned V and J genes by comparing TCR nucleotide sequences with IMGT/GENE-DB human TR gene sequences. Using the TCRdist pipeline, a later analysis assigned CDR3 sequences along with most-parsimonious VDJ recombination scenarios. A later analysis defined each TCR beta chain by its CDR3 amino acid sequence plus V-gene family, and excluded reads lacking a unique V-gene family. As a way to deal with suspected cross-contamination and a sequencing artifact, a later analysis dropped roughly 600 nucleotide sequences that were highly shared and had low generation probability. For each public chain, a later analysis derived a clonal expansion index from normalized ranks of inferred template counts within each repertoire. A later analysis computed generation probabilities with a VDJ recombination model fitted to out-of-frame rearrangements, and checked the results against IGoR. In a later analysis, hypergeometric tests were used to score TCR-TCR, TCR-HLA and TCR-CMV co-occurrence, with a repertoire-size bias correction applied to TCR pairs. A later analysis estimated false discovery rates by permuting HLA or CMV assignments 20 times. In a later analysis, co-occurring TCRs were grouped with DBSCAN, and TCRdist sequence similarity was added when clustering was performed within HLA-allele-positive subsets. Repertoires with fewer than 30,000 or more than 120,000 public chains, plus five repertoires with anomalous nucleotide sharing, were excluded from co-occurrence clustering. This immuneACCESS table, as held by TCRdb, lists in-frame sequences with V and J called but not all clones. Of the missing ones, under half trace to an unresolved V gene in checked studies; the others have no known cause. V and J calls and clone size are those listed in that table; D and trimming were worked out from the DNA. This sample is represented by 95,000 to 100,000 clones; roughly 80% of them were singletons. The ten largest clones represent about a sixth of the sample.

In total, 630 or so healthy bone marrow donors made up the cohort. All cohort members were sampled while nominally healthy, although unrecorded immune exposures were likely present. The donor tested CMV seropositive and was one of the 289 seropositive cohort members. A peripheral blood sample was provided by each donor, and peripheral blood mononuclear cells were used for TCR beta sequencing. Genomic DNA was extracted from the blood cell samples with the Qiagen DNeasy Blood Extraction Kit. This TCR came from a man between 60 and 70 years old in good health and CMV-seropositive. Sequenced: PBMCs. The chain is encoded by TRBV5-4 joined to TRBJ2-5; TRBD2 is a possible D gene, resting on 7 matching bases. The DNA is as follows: TGTGCCAGCAGTCAGGATGCGGGGGCACCGGAGACCCAGTACTTC. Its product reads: CASSQDAGAPETQYF.